Sequencing of this T cell receptor (beta chain) was carried out in a study of T cells after yellow fever vaccination. On this clonotype: Antigen unknown.

For TCR, cDNA came from 5'RACE template switching, which added a universal primer site and UMIs. Using its own MiXCR run on the 5' RACE reads, TCRdb lists one record per CDR3 protein. The sample has 300,000 or so distinct CDR3 sequences, around 9.3% seen once; the top ten hold approximately 3.5%. Whole-study results and caveats: Boosting was followed by the reappearance of most primary-vaccination clones (approximately 95% CD4, about 90% CD8).

This TCR came from a man younger than 35 who received the YFV17D yellow fever vaccine. The source was CD4+ T cells sorted from PBMCs, collected 5 days after the yellow fever booster vaccination.

CDR3 in amino acids: CASTFKGAYGYTF. The CDR3 DNA reads TGTGCCAGCACCTTCAAGGGGGCCTATGGCTACACCTTC. This rearrangement joins TRBV12-3 or TRBV12-4 to TRBJ1-2; 7 bases align to TRBD1. V trimming: 7 bases; J trimming: 4 bases; junction bases outside the gene matches: 6. The CDR3 consists of 13 residues.